One and the same sample provided the 21 T cell receptor beta chains below, sequenced in a study. TCRdb reprocessed the 5' RACE reads with MiXCR, giving one entry per CDR3 protein. The table has about 12,000 distinct CDR3 sequences, just over 50% seen once. Cells sorted as Tregs were CD4+, CD25+ and CD127-/low. The sample comprised tumor-infiltrating Tregs sorted from the breast tumor. Every receptor here comes from a female donor with breast cancer.

In this sample, this clonotype turned up a few times. The chain links TRBV6-4 to TRBJ2-2, with D perhaps TRBD1 (6 bases). CDR1 is MRHNA, CDR2 SNTAGT, per germline. Trimming took off 4 bases at V and 3 bases at J, with 6 bases between the two ends. CDR3 size: 13 residues. The CDR3 DNA sequence: TGTGCCAGCAGTGCAGGGGACACCGGGGAGCTGTTTTTT. Amino acids: CASSAGDTGELFF.

This clonotype was detected a few times. The chain employs TRBV5-6 and TRBJ1-2; D is possibly TRBD1 (5 bases). CDR3 size: 14 residues. Germline V gives CDR1 SGHDT, CDR2 YYEEEE. With 2 bases removed from V and 8 bases from J, the gap between germline ends came to 16 bases. The DNA of the CDR3 is TGTGCCAGCAGCTTCGGCAGGGTAGTCGGAGGCTACACCTTC. Amino acid sequence: CASSFGRVVGGYTF.

The chain uses TRBV20-1 and TRBJ1-5, with D maybe TRBD1 (6 bases). Germline V gene data show CDR1 as DFQATT and CDR2 as SNEGSKA (reference sequence). There are 14 residues in the CDR3. V dropped 5 bases and J dropped 3 bases, with 14 bases sitting between them. The CDR3 here is CSAQRGQNNQPQHF. The CDR3 region has the DNA TGCAGTGCTCAACGAGGACAGAACAATCAGCCCCAGCATTTT.

CDR3 region: CATRPGARFMNTEAFF. CDR3 coding DNA: TGTGCCACCAGACCCGGGGCCAGGTTTATGAACACTGAAGCTTTCTTT. The chain combines TRBV15 with TRBJ1-1; tentative D call: TRBD1 (5 bases). V was trimmed by 6 bases and J by 0 bases, leaving 17 bases between them. The CDR3 sequence is 16 residues long. Germline loops: CDR1 LNHNV, CDR2 YYDKDF (reference sequence).

The chain uses TRBV16 and TRBJ2-7; D may be TRBD1 (6 bases). Germline CDR1 reads KGHSY; CDR2 reads FQNENV. Trimming took off 2 bases at V and 1 base at J, with 12 bases between the two ends. The CDR3 runs 15 residues. CDR3 nucleotides: TGTGCCAGCAGCCAACCTGAGGGGGATTCCTACGAGCAGTACTTC. This codes for CASSQPEGDSYEQYF.

This clonotype was counted a few times. The rearrangement joins TRBV7-6 to TRBJ1-5, with unresolved D. This CDR3 is 14 amino acids long. The germline gives CDR1 SGHVS, CDR2 FNYEAQ. V lost 3 bases to trimming and J lost 0 bases, with 6 bases between them. Here the CDR3 DNA reads TGTGCCAGCAGCTTGAGGGATAGCAATCAGCCCCAGCATTTT. Amino acid sequence: CASSLRDSNQPQHF.

The V call is TRBV25-1, the J call TRBJ1-1; no definite D call. The CDR3 has 12 residues. V lost 5 bases to trimming and J lost 1 base, with 5 bases between them. CDR1 and CDR2 from the germline V gene are MGHDK and SYGVNS. Here the CDR3 reads CASSRRNTEAFF. The DNA for the CDR3 is TGTGCCAGCAGTCGGAGGAACACTGAAGCTTTCTTT.

As concerns this clonotype: One end of the junction varies from germline; a read error may be responsible. V usage is TRBV12-3 or TRBV12-4 and J usage is TRBJ1-2; possible D gene TRBD1, 5 bases. The CDR3 spans 14 residues. CDR3 sequence (DNA): TGTGCCGGCAGTTCTCAGGGAGTTGGGTATGGCTACACCTTC. Translating it yields CAGSSQGVGYGYTF.

Concerning this clonotype itself: The DNA is omitted, as the CDR3 cannot be located on it reliably, and the CDR3 follows TCRdb's listing. J is TRBJ2-1 and V is TRBV7-5; the tabulated D call, TRBD1, remains unverified against the DNA. TRBV7-5 corresponds to a pseudogene. The CDR3 length is 24 residues, termini included. The CDR3 region is CISVPEASGGCYLPYGQDDNEQFF.

The chain has TRBV20-1 and TRBJ2-1, with D maybe TRBD2 (5 bases). The CDR3 runs 14 residues. Trimming removed 5 bases from V and 0 bases from J, with 11 bases in between. Per the germline V gene, CDR1 is DFQATT and CDR2 is SNEGSKA (reference sequence). CDR3 DNA: TGCAGTGCTGAGAGGGTGAGCTCCTACAATGAGCAGTTCTTC. It codes for CSAERVSSYNEQFF.

This clonotype was seen only a few times. CDR3 region: CASSSSGTRVNTGELFF. The CDR3 DNA reads as TGTGCCAGCAGTTCCTCCGGGACACGGGTAAACACCGGGGAGCTGTTTTTT. The rearrangement joins TRBV12-3 or TRBV12-4 to TRBJ2-2; a weak D match, TRBD1 (6 bases). With 4 bases removed from V and 2 bases from J, the gap between germline ends came to 17 bases. The CDR3 totals 17 residues.

Concerning this clonotype: In this CDR3 the conserved last residue, phenylalanine or tryptophan, is missing, so a read error is likely. The chain joins TRBV7-2 to TRBJ1-2, with unresolved D. Germline loops: CDR1 SGHTA, CDR2 FQGNSA. The CDR3 is 13 amino acids. V was cut by 0 bases and J by 4 bases, with 6 bases left in between. CDR3 nucleotides: TGTGCCAGCAGCTTAGCAGGGAGCTATGGCTACACCCTC. Translated: CASSLAGSYGYTL.

The V and J genes are TRBV15 and TRBJ2-7; 9 nucleotides agree with TRBD1. Germline V CDR1 and CDR2: LNHNV, YYDKDF (reference sequence). The CDR3 contains 14 residues. J lost 3 bases, V lost 3 bases, and 3 bases had no gene match. CDR3 nucleotide sequence: TGTGCCACCAGCAGTGGGGGACAGGGCTACGAGCAGTACTTC. Its translation: CATSSGGQGYEQYF. Complete variable domain (other parts from reference TRBV15 and TRBJ2-7): DAMVIQNPRYQVTQFGKPVTLSCSQTLNHNVMYWYQQKSSQAPKLLFHYYDKDFNNEADTPDNFQSRRPNTSFCFLDIRSPGLGDTAMYLCATSSGGQGYEQYFGPGTRLTVT.

This clonotype has only a few counts. The V gene is TRBV12-3 or TRBV12-4, the J gene TRBJ2-7; maybe TRBD2 (6 bases). Between the trimmed V and J ends, which lost 8 bases and 4 bases, there was a span of 18 bases. The CDR3 covers 14 residues. The CDR3 is CASGERGAIYEQYF. CDR3 DNA sequence: TGTGCCAGCGGGGAACGCGGGGCCATTTACGAGCAGTACTTC.

This clonotype has only a few counts. The chain links TRBV7-2 to TRBJ1-6; tentatively, D is TRBD1 (5 bases). Between the trimmed V and J ends, which lost 1 base and 9 bases, there was a span of 10 bases. The CDR3 extends over 14 amino acids. Germline V gene sequence: CDR1 SGHTA, CDR2 FQGNSA. In nucleotides, the CDR3 is TGTGCCAGCAGCTTAGGCAGGGTTCGTTCACCCCTCCACTTT. Protein product: CASSLGRVRSPLHF.

The chain couples TRBV5-1 to TRBJ2-5; perhaps TRBD1 as D (5 bases). Germline CDR1 reads SGHRS; CDR2 reads YFSETQ. Trimming cost V 2 bases and J 3 bases, with 11 bases left between them. The CDR3 length is 14 residues. CDR3 in DNA: TGCGCCAGCAGCTTCTTTGGGGCAGAAGAGACCCAGTACTTC. Residues: CASSFFGAEETQYF.

This clonotype is medium-sized by share. The genes are TRBV9 and TRBJ1-6; D remains unclear. The CDR3 contains 14 residues. Trimming took off 4 bases at V and 7 bases at J, with 12 bases between the two ends. The germline V gene has CDR1 SGDLS and CDR2 YYNGEE. The CDR3 region has the DNA TGTGCCAGCAGCATCCGGGCCGTGAATTCACCCCTCCACTTT. Translating it yields CASSIRAVNSPLHF.

The chain employs TRBV4-3 and TRBJ2-2; TRBD2 is a possible D gene (6 bases). V was cut by 0 bases and J by 5 bases, with 13 bases left in between. Germline V gene sequence: CDR1 LGHNA, CDR2 YSLEER. CDR3 length equals 16 residues. The CDR3 sequence: CASSQDRGLPTGELFF. The CDR3 DNA sequence: TGCGCCAGCAGCCAAGATCGGGGACTTCCGACCGGGGAGCTGTTTTTT.

The chain has TRBV5-1 and TRBJ1-6; possible D gene TRBD1, 5 bases. V was pared by 2 bases and J by 10 bases, with 13 bases between. The CDR3 contains 14 residues. From germline, CDR1 is SGHRS and CDR2 YFSETQ. CDR3 in DNA: TGCGCCAGCAGCTTATCGAGTGGGGCCTCACCCCTCCACTTT. It encodes CASSLSSGASPLHF.

DNA of the CDR3: TGCGCCAGCAGCTTGGATAGCGGGAGTATAAATGAGCAGTTCTTC. Protein sequence: CASSLDSGSINEQFF. V gene TRBV5-1 combines with J gene TRBJ2-1, with 9 nucleotides matching TRBD2. V shed 0 bases, J shed 7 bases, and the junction held 5 bases outside the gene matches. The CDR3 runs to 15 residues. Germline V gives CDR1 SGHRS, CDR2 YFSETQ.

CDR3 residues: CASSFASGRGNEQFF. The CDR3 DNA reads as TGTGCCAGCAGCTTCGCTAGCGGGAGAGGTAATGAGCAGTTCTTC. This chain links TRBV7-3 with TRBJ2-1, with TRBD2 identical over 10 bases. V shed 3 bases and J 7 bases; nucleotides not matched to a gene: 6. This CDR3 region has 15 residues. CDR1 and CDR2 from the germline V gene are SGHTA and FQGTGA.